This T cell receptor (beta chain) is drawn from a study of graft-versus-host responses after intestinal transplantation. Study details: Recipients got multivisceral, liver-intestinal, or isolated intestinal transplants.

Measured with immunoSEQ multiplex PCR; TCRdb has only the in-frame clones, and not every one. The table lists around 110,000 clones, about 92% of them singletons. The V end lost 4 bases, the J end lost 2 bases, and 9 bases lay between the germline ends. CDR3 length: 13 residues. Study-level points and caveats: Allograft graft-versus-host to host-versus-graft clonal ratios ran high in patients with graft-donor T cell macrochimerism.

With regard to this clone: Its antigen is not identified.

Sequenced material: unstimulated CD8+ T cells sorted from spleen or lymph node cells, taken before transplant. This chain links TRBV23-1 with TRBJ2-7, with D hard to call. TRBV23-1 is an ORF; its function is uncertain. The source of this sequence is a human donor who was the organ donor for an intestinal transplant. The CDR3 DNA reads as TGCGCCAGCAGTCCTGAAAGTACCTACGAGCAGTACTTC. It translates to CASSPESTYEQYF.